The 15 T cell receptor beta chains below all came from one sample that was sequenced in a study of T cells in Graves' hyperthyroidism and ophthalmopathy. RNA transcripts were the template for amplifying TCR beta CDR3 regions. RT-PCR in the first round (using the HTBI primer set) targeted the TCR CDR3. MiXCR, run by TCRdb on the multiplex PCR reads, gives a single entry per CDR3 protein. Here the sample spans approximately 430,000 distinct CDR3 sequences, 15% to 19% being singletons. Sequencing used blood. All receptors come from a woman in her late teens or twenties with Graves' hyperthyroidism.

A few counts support this clonotype. V is TRBV6-1 and J is TRBJ1-2; D is uncertain. The V gene's germline CDR1 is MNHNS and CDR2 SASEGT. The CDR3 is made up of 13 amino acids. Trimming took 5 bases from V and 5 from J, leaving 12 bases between them. CDR3 coding DNA: TGTGCCAGCAGTCGTCAGGCCCCATATGGCTACACCTTC. Its translation: CASSRQAPYGYTF.

In its sample, this clonotype was seen a few times. V gene TRBV7-3 combines with J gene TRBJ2-1, with 12 bases lining up with TRBD2. This CDR3 comprises 15 residues. Unmatched junction bases numbered 9, after V lost 5 bases and J lost 10 bases. The germline gives CDR1 SGHTA, CDR2 FQGTGA. The CDR3 sequence: CASSVSSGGVREQFF. CDR3 sequence (DNA): TGTGCCAGCAGCGTATCTAGCGGGGGGGTCCGGGAGCAGTTCTTC.

This clonotype showed up many times. This chain links TRBV20-1 with TRBJ1-5, with a tentative D call TRBD1 (5 bases). CDR1 is DFQATT, CDR2 SNEGSKA, per germline (reference sequence). The CDR3 sequence is 13 residues long. V was trimmed by 1 base and J by 1 base, leaving 5 bases between them. The CDR3 loop is CSARGQSNQPQHF. In DNA form, the CDR3 reads TGCAGTGCTAGAGGACAGAGCAATCAGCCCCAGCATTTT.

This clonotype occurred many times. The chain combines TRBV28 with TRBJ2-1; D may be TRBD2 (6 bases). The CDR3 consists of 15 residues. Per the germline V gene, CDR1 is MDHEN and CDR2 is SYDVKM. The ends were cut back, 6 bases at V and 4 bases at J, with 16 bases in the middle. The CDR3 sequence is CASSKLGLGYNEQFF. CDR3 DNA: TGTGCCAGCAGCAAATTGGGACTGGGATACAATGAGCAGTTCTTC.

This clonotype was counted ten times or more. This rearrangement joins TRBV7-9 to TRBJ1-3; 7 bases match TRBD1. This CDR3 is 15 amino acids long. Germline V lookup: CDR1 SEHNR, CDR2 FQNEAQ (reference sequence). V lost 5 bases and J lost 4; bases outside the gene matches: 8. This CDR3 reads CASSPQGQLGNTIYF. CDR3 nucleotides: TGTGCCAGCAGCCCCCAGGGACAGCTCGGAAACACCATATATTTT.

There are many counts of this clonotype. J is TRBJ1-5 and V is TRBV6-6, with D maybe TRBD1 (5 bases). The CDR3 has 14 amino acids. Trimming took off 2 bases at V and 7 bases at J, with 12 bases between the two ends. Germline loops: CDR1 MNHNY, CDR2 SVGAGI (reference sequence). In DNA form, the CDR3 reads TGTGCCAGCAGTTACACGTGGGGGGACCAGCCCCAGCATTTT. Protein product: CASSYTWGDQPQHF.

This chain joins TRBV6-1 and TRBJ2-2, with TRBD1 matching 8 bases. The trim removed 4 bases at V and 5 bases at J, leaving 3 bases unmatched. Germline CDR1 is MNHNS and CDR2 is SASEGT. The CDR3 spans 14 residues. The CDR3: CASSARQGTGELFF. CDR3 DNA: TGTGCCAGCAGTGCCAGACAGGGGACCGGGGAGCTGTTTTTT.

To note about this clonotype: Relative to the germline gene, one junction end is altered; a read error may explain this. The gene calls are TRBV4-3 and TRBJ2-5; perhaps D is TRBD1 or TRBD2 (5 bases each). CDR1 LGHNA and CDR2 YSLEER come from the germline V gene. The CDR3 covers 15 residues. The CDR3 DNA sequence: TGCGCCAGCAGCCAAGGTGTGGGGGACGGAGAGGCCCAGTACTTC. Amino acid sequence: CASSQGVGDGEAQYF.

In the case of this clonotype: A much larger clone lies one base from this, so it may be a read error. The chain combines TRBV7-9 with TRBJ2-5, with D hard to call. Germline V gives CDR1 SEHNR, CDR2 FQNEAQ (reference sequence). The CDR3 has 13 amino acids. V gave up 2 bases and J gave up 4 bases, with 8 bases separating them. The CDR3 sequence: CASSLTLSETQYF. CDR3 bases: TGTGCCAGCAGCTTAACCCTTTCAGAGACCCAGTACTTC.

This sequence joins TRBV20-1 and TRBJ2-1; TRBD2 matches 7 bases. V lost 3 bases and J lost 4; bases outside the gene matches: 9. CDR3 length: 15 residues. Germline CDR1 reads DFQATT; CDR2 reads SNEGSKA (reference sequence). CDR3 loop: CSASSSGAKYNEQFF. The DNA of the CDR3 is TGCAGTGCTAGTTCCAGCGGGGCCAAGTACAATGAGCAGTTCTTC.

In its sample, this clonotype was seen many times. V and J are TRBV6-1 and TRBJ2-3; D is possibly TRBD2 (6 bases). The CDR3 runs 15 residues. The V end lost 5 bases, the J end lost 6 bases, and 18 bases lay between the germline ends. CDR1 is MNHNS, CDR2 SASEGT, per germline. The CDR3 DNA is TGTGCCAGCAGTTCGCGGAGGGCGAGAGAGGATACGCAGTATTTT. This codes for CASSSRRAREDTQYF.

The J gene is TRBJ2-5, the V gene TRBV4-1, with D perhaps matching TRBD1 (6 bases). V was trimmed by 1 base and J by 8 bases, leaving 11 bases between them. CDR1 is MGHRA and CDR2 is YSYEKL in the germline V gene. The CDR3 contains 13 residues. CDR3 coding DNA: TGCGCCAGCAGCCAAGCGTTAGGGGGAACCCAGTACTTC. Translated, it gives CASSQALGGTQYF.

The chain uses TRBV7-9 and TRBJ1-2; tentative D call: TRBD1 (5 bases). This CDR3 has 16 residues. Germline lookup yields CDR1 SEHNR and CDR2 FQNEAQ (reference sequence). With 2 bases removed from V and 3 bases from J, the gap between germline ends came to 16 bases. CDR3 nucleotide sequence: TGTGCCAGCAGCTTACATGGTTCGGGGCCTTACTATGGCTACACCTTC. Amino acid sequence: CASSLHGSGPYYGYTF.

This clonotype was counted ten times or more. The V and J genes are TRBV20-1 and TRBJ1-1; D remains ambiguous. This CDR3 has 15 amino acids. Germline loops: CDR1 DFQATT, CDR2 SNEGSKA (reference sequence). The V and J ends lost 4 bases and 0 bases respectively, with 15 bases between them. CDR3 sequence reads: CSATRNRPMNTEAFF. The CDR3 coding sequence is TGCAGTGCTACACGCAACAGACCTATGAACACTGAAGCTTTCTTT.

The table lists this clonotype with a few counts. V gene TRBV7-9 combines with J gene TRBJ2-2; D gene uncertain. Trimming left V 5 bases short and J 1 base short, with 23 bases between. Germline V gives CDR1 SEHNR, CDR2 FQNEAQ (reference sequence). The CDR3 has 19 residues. The DNA for the CDR3 is TGTGCCAGCAGCGACACCCTGGCAGCCATCGCTTTGAACACCGGGGAGCTGTTTTTT. Protein sequence: CASSDTLAAIALNTGELFF.